This passage covers 32 T cell receptor beta chains from one sample sequenced in a study of T cell responses to AZD1222 COVID-19 vaccine. The assay was immunoSEQ multiplex PCR, and TCRdb's table has in-frame clones only and misses some. The sample shows 150,000 to 200,000 clones, around nine tenths of them seen only once. This specimen was peripheral blood, taken 28 days after the second dose of the MenACWY control vaccine. These TCRs come from an adult who received the MenACWY meningococcal vaccine as a control.

The chain combines TRBV19 with TRBJ2-3, with 9 nucleotides matching TRBD1. V shed 5 bases, J shed 0 bases, and the junction held 12 bases outside the gene matches. The CDR3 covers 18 residues. CDR1 LNHDA and CDR2 SQIVND come from the germline V gene (reference sequence). The CDR3 loop is CASSAMDRGRPSTDTQYF. The DNA for the CDR3 is TGTGCCAGTAGTGCCATGGACAGGGGACGTCCTAGCACAGATACGCAGTATTTT.

The rearrangement links TRBV24-1 to TRBJ1-2, with TRBD1 matching over 11 bases. With V trimmed by 7 bases and J by 4 bases, 7 bases remained unmatched. Germline CDR1 and CDR2: KGHDR and SFDVKD. The CDR3 has 15 amino acids. Here the CDR3 reads CATSGGQGATYGYTF. CDR3 in DNA: TGTGCCACCAGCGGAGGACAGGGGGCTACCTATGGCTACACCTTC.

This clone has a single count. This sequence joins TRBV24-1 and TRBJ2-2; no clear D. The V gene lost 4 bases and the J gene lost 9 bases, with 8 bases spanning the gap. CDR3 length: 12 amino acids. CDR1 is KGHDR and CDR2 is SFDVKD in the germline V gene. In DNA form, the CDR3 reads TGTGCCACCAGTGACGGACGGTGGGAGCTGTTTTTT. This encodes CATSDGRWELFF.

The rearrangement joins TRBV9 to TRBJ2-3; 9 nucleotides line up with TRBD2. The CDR3 is 20 amino acids. V lost 2 bases to trimming and J lost 1 base; unmatched junction nucleotides: 17. Germline lookup yields CDR1 SGDLS and CDR2 YYNGEE. This chain's CDR3 is CASSVQTGTSSSRGTDTQYF. CDR3 in DNA: TGTGCCAGCAGCGTTCAAACCGGGACTAGCTCCTCAAGGGGCACAGATACGCAGTATTTT.

V is TRBV4-1 and J is TRBJ1-4; perhaps TRBD1 as D (6 bases). The CDR3 spans 16 residues. The V end lost 1 base, the J end lost 8 bases, and 17 bases lay between the germline ends. Germline CDR1 reads MGHRA; CDR2 reads YSYEKL. The DNA for the CDR3 is TGCGCCAGCAGCCAAGTGTTGGGGGGGCTAGGAGAAAAACTGTTTTTT. Amino acids: CASSQVLGGLGEKLFF.

The V call is TRBV29-1, the J call TRBJ2-1; D gene unclear. CDR1 and CDR2 (germline): SQVTM, ANQGSEA. The germline V and J ends were trimmed by 2 bases and 6 bases, with 5 bases remaining between them. CDR3 length: 11 residues. CDR3 sequence: CSVEHSNEQFF. The DNA for the CDR3 is TGCAGCGTTGAACACAGCAATGAGCAGTTCTTC.

V gene TRBV4-1 combines with J gene TRBJ2-1, with 9 bases matching TRBD2. V shed 4 bases, J shed 4 bases, and the junction held 11 bases outside the gene matches. Germline V CDR1 and CDR2: MGHRA, YSYEKL. The CDR3 totals 17 residues. The chain's CDR3 is CASSPQGLAGLYNEQFF. CDR3 DNA: TGCGCCAGCAGCCCCCAGGGGCTAGCGGGGTTATACAATGAGCAGTTCTTC.

The rearrangement links TRBV5-4 to TRBJ2-6; D ambiguous. Trimming pared 2 bases from V and 0 bases from J, leaving 12 bases between. Germline V gene data show CDR1 as SGHNT and CDR2 as YYREEE (reference sequence). This CDR3 contains 17 residues. CDR3 sequence reads: CASSFRRWGSGANVLTF. CDR3 in DNA: TGTGCCAGCAGCTTTCGTCGGTGGGGCTCTGGGGCCAACGTCCTGACTTTC.

V usage is TRBV6-5 and J usage is TRBJ1-5, with TRBD1 matching over 7 bases. The CDR3 runs 14 residues. Losses at the gene ends were 5 bases for V and 4 bases for J; bases not matched to a gene: 5. Germline lookup yields CDR1 MNHEY and CDR2 SVGAGI. The CDR3 DNA follows: TGTGCCAGCAGTACAGGGGAATGGAATCAGCCCCAGCATTTT. Translating it yields CASSTGEWNQPQHF.

The chain carries TRBV25-1 and TRBJ1-1; D ambiguous. V was clipped by 4 bases and J by 8 bases, with 17 bases between them. Germline V gives CDR1 MGHDK, CDR2 SYGVNS. This CDR3 is 14 amino acids long. CDR3 sequence reads: CASSGIGKASEAFF. The CDR3 DNA sequence: TGTGCCAGCAGTGGTATTGGTAAGGCCTCCGAAGCTTTCTTT.

The V call is TRBV30, the J call TRBJ2-1; TRBD2 might be the D (5 bases). Per germline, CDR1 GTSNPN and CDR2 SVGIG (reference sequence). The CDR3 is 14 amino acids. Trimming pared 3 bases from V and 0 bases from J, leaving 9 bases between. The CDR3, as DNA: TGTGCCTGGAGAGCGGCCAGCTCCTACAATGAGCAGTTCTTC. Residues: CAWRAASSYNEQFF.

The chain is built from TRBV4-2 and TRBJ2-3, with 9 positions matching TRBD2. The CDR3 has 16 residues. The junction had 5 bases not matched to a gene; V was cut back by 3 bases and J by 1 base. Looked up from germline, CDR1 is LGHNA and CDR2 is YNFKEQ. The CDR3 nucleotides read TGTGCCAGCAGCCAGGTTAGCGGGAGAGGCACAGATACGCAGTATTTT. The encoded protein is CASSQVSGRGTDTQYF.

V and J are TRBV25-1 and TRBJ1-2; weak D call: TRBD1 (5 bases). CDR1 MGHDK and CDR2 SYGVNS come from the germline V gene. CDR3 length: 13 residues. The V end was cut by 7 bases, the J end by 7 bases, with 16 bases between. CDR3 amino acids: CASNPQGIGGYTF. The CDR3, as DNA: TGTGCCAGCAATCCGCAGGGTATTGGTGGCTACACCTTC.

V usage is TRBV21-1 and J usage is TRBJ2-7; TRBD1 is taken as the D call from the table, unchecked against the DNA. TRBV21-1 is a recognized pseudogene. CDR3 size: 16 residues. CDR3 amino acids: CASRTRWVGLCSEQYF. The CDR3 nucleotides are TGTGCCAGCAGAACCAGGTGGGTCGGCCTCTGCTCCGAGCAGTACTTC.

The V gene is TRBV7-9, the J gene TRBJ2-1, with no clear D. The CDR3 sequence is 16 residues long. Germline V gene data show CDR1 as SEHNR and CDR2 as FQNEAQ (reference sequence). The V end was cut by 1 base, the J end by 0 bases, with 10 bases between. The CDR3 DNA is TGTGCCAGCAGCTTAGAGGTAGTGAGCTCCTACAATGAGCAGTTCTTC. Protein: CASSLEVVSSYNEQFF.

The chain combines TRBV19 with TRBJ2-1; no definite D call. Germline assignment: CDR1 LNHDA and CDR2 SQIVND (reference sequence). This CDR3 is 13 amino acids long. V gave up 1 base and J gave up 9 bases, with 10 bases separating them. CDR3 sequence reads: CASSIARLGEQFF. The CDR3 region has the DNA TGTGCCAGTAGTATAGCTAGATTAGGTGAGCAGTTCTTC.

The chain has TRBV6-6 and TRBJ2-3, with D unclear. CDR1 and CDR2 from the germline V gene are MNHNY and SVGAGI (reference sequence). The CDR3 consists of 16 residues. Trimming pared 6 bases from V and 5 bases from J, leaving 21 bases between. CDR3 sequence: CASSQSFPTLGDTQYF. CDR3 bases: TGTGCCAGCAGCCAATCTTTCCCCACTCTAGGAGATACGCAGTATTTT.

This chain uses TRBV10-3 with TRBJ2-7; 10 bases are a match to TRBD2. Germline V lookup: CDR1 ENHRY, CDR2 SYGVKD. There are 16 residues in the CDR3. The ends lost 2 bases at V and 2 bases at J; junction bases unmatched: 6. The CDR3, as DNA: TGTGCCATCAGTGAGGGGTGGACTAGCGGACCCTACGAGCAGTACTTC. Protein: CAISEGWTSGPYEQYF.

The rearrangement links TRBV9 to TRBJ1-1; 10 nucleotides align to TRBD1. This CDR3 is built from 16 residues. The germline V gene has CDR1 SGDLS and CDR2 YYNGEE. The trim removed 4 bases at V and 3 bases at J, leaving 9 bases unmatched. The CDR3 loop is CASSTLTGTGDTEAFF. CDR3 DNA sequence: TGTGCCAGCAGCACGTTAACCGGGACAGGGGACACTGAAGCTTTCTTT.

The V and J genes are TRBV2 and TRBJ2-6; maybe TRBD2 (6 bases). Germline CDR1 reads SNHLY; CDR2 reads FYNNEI. Trimming shortened V by 8 bases and J by 2 bases, and 13 bases separated the two germline ends. CDR3 length: 15 residues. The CDR3 protein is CASGLAGTGANVLTF. CDR3 DNA sequence: TGTGCCAGCGGGTTGGCGGGGACTGGGGCCAACGTCCTGACTTTC.

The chain uses TRBV11-1 and TRBJ1-2; a weak D match, TRBD1 (6 bases). The V end was cut by 5 bases, the J end by 8 bases, with 15 bases between. CDR3 length: 13 residues. Germline V gives CDR1 SGHAT, CDR2 FQDESV (reference sequence). CDR3 loop: CASSLTGGDGYTF. CDR3 DNA: TGTGCCAGCAGCCTAACGGGGGGCGACGGCTACACCTTC.

This clone was observed a single time. The chain has TRBV24-1 and TRBJ1-5; D is uncertain. This CDR3 has 12 amino acids. Germline CDR1 KGHDR, CDR2 SFDVKD. The ends were cut back, 1 base at V and 5 bases at J, with 2 bases in the middle. This chain's CDR3 is CATSDFDQPQHF. The CDR3 DNA follows: TGTGCCACCAGTGATTTTGATCAGCCCCAGCATTTT.

The J gene is TRBJ2-1, the V gene TRBV6-5; weak D call: TRBD2 (5 bases). CDR1 and CDR2 from the germline V gene are MNHEY and SVGAGI. Deletions cut 4 bases from V and 8 bases from J, with 15 bases between. The CDR3 has 14 residues. CDR3 DNA sequence: TGTGCCAGCAGTTCCCCCCGGGCGGGCGATGAGCAGTTCTTC. It encodes CASSSPRAGDEQFF.

CDR3 nucleotide sequence: TGCGCCAGCAGCCAAGAGCCTGCTAGCGGCACAGATACGCAGTATTTT. The encoded protein is CASSQEPASGTDTQYF. The chain is built from TRBV4-3 and TRBJ2-3; possibly TRBD2 for D (6 bases). The germline V gene encodes CDR1 LGHNA and CDR2 YSLEER. The CDR3 has 16 residues. V was clipped by 0 bases and J by 1 base, with 11 bases between them.

The chain joins TRBV4-2 to TRBJ1-5; no firm D call. Germline assignment: CDR1 LGHNA and CDR2 YNFKEQ. The CDR3 spans 13 residues. V lost 4 bases and J 5 bases, leaving 9 bases between the germline ends. CDR3 loop: CASSPAGYQPQHF. The CDR3, as DNA: TGTGCCAGCAGCCCCGCCGGGTATCAGCCCCAGCATTTT.

V is TRBV14 and J is TRBJ2-1, with D perhaps matching TRBD2 (5 bases). Germline CDR1 is SGHDN and CDR2 is FVKESK. This CDR3 contains 15 residues. Deletions cut 4 bases from V and 7 bases from J, with 17 bases between. Here the CDR3 reads CASSLSARRANEQFF. The DNA for the CDR3 is TGTGCCAGCAGCCTATCCGCGCGGCGGGCAAATGAGCAGTTCTTC.

Note on this clone: Sequence at one end of the junction differs from germline and may be a read error. The V call is TRBV29-1, the J call TRBJ1-5; D gene unclear. The germline V gene encodes CDR1 SQVTM and CDR2 ANQGSEA. CDR3 size: 13 residues. This CDR3 is CSVQDYSNQPQHF. In nucleotides, the CDR3 is TGCAGCGTTCAAGATTATAGCAATCAGCCCCAGCATTTT.

V and J are TRBV9 and TRBJ2-7, with 7 bases fitting TRBD2. The CDR3 length is 15 residues. Germline CDR1 SGDLS, CDR2 YYNGEE. V was pared by 2 bases and J by 6 bases, with 11 bases of the junction left unmatched. Here the CDR3 DNA reads TGTGCCAGCAGCGTCGGGTCGGGAGGCATAGGCGAGCAGTACTTC. It encodes CASSVGSGGIGEQYF.

The chain employs TRBV4-1 and TRBJ2-3; TRBD2 agrees at 7 bases. V was pared by 4 bases and J by 0 bases, with 19 bases of the junction left unmatched. CDR1 MGHRA and CDR2 YSYEKL come from the germline V gene. This CDR3 has 20 residues. This CDR3 reads CASSPLPGSSGASSTDTQYF. CDR3 nucleotide sequence: TGCGCCAGCAGCCCCCTACCGGGTTCTAGCGGAGCCAGTAGCACAGATACGCAGTATTTT.

This chain joins TRBV28 and TRBJ2-1; 8 nucleotides align to TRBD1. The CDR3 runs 16 residues. Germline assignment: CDR1 MDHEN and CDR2 SYDVKM. Unmatched junction bases numbered 12, after V lost 1 base and J lost 10 bases. This CDR3 reads CASSLLGGTGREEQFF. In DNA form, the CDR3 reads TGTGCCAGCAGTTTATTAGGTGGGACAGGCAGAGAGGAGCAGTTCTTC.

The rearrangement links TRBV6-5 to TRBJ2-7, with 12 bases that match TRBD2. Looked up from germline, CDR1 is MNHEY and CDR2 is SVGAGI. V lost 5 bases to trimming and J lost 2 bases; unmatched junction nucleotides: 1. CDR3 size: 14 residues. CDR3 protein: CASSRTSGAYEQYF. CDR3 in DNA: TGTGCCAGCAGTCGGACTAGCGGGGCCTACGAGCAGTACTTC.

The chain couples TRBV6-5 to TRBJ1-3; D is uncertain. The CDR3 runs to 11 residues. Between the trimmed V and J ends, which lost 0 bases and 8 bases, there was a span of 2 bases. Germline V gives CDR1 MNHEY, CDR2 SVGAGI. The CDR3, as DNA: TGTGCCAGCAGTTACTCTTACACCATATATTTT. This sequence encodes CASSYSYTIYF.